A selection of T cell receptor beta chains follows, all from one sample in a study of T cells in Graves' hyperthyroidism and ophthalmopathy. TCRdb re-called the multiplex PCR reads with MiXCR, one entry per CDR3 protein. The sample shows 550,000 to 650,000 distinct CDR3 sequences, less than 15% of them seen only once. The sample was blood. Receptors originate from a woman aged 40-49 years with Graves' hyperthyroidism. CDR3s include the opening cysteine and the closing phenylalanine or tryptophan. The order of the fields is V gene, CDR3 protein.

V: TRBV28
CDR3: CATRLAGAYEQYF

V: TRBV30
CDR3: CAWSRQGGTDVNQPQHF

V: TRBV12-3/TRBV12-4
CDR3: CASSPTLAATETQYF

V: TRBV6-6
CDR3: CASSYGGGVSFF

V: TRBV28
CDR3: CASSHRPLDPYGYTF

V: TRBV19
CDR3: CASSHRNQPQHF

V: TRBV12-3/TRBV12-4
CDR3: CASSLGLDTDTQYF

V: TRBV20-1
CDR3: CSASRRTDTQYF

V: TRBV20-1
CDR3: CSAGGQGRNSNQPQHF

V: TRBV5-1
CDR3: CASSSQTSGTETQYF

V: TRBV29-1
CDR3: CSTEAGSDEQFF

V: TRBV6-2/TRBV6-3
CDR3: CASADGGYEQYF

V: TRBV11-2
CDR3: CASSSTGYKETQYF

V: TRBV19
CDR3: CASSIGPIDRNTEAFF

V: TRBV29-1
CDR3: CSVVSSGSSYNEQFF

V: TRBV20-1
CDR3: CSATPPSGYSDTQYF

V: TRBV7-9
CDR3: CASIPRTGLAGLNEQFF

V: TRBV7-2
CDR3: CASSTGTSGEQFF

V: TRBV20-1
CDR3: CSARGTAPRNQPQHF

V: TRBV28
CDR3: CASIGGGGYGYTF

V: TRBV10-3
CDR3: CAISVDRGRSTDTQYF

V: TRBV15
CDR3: CATSRMGEGNQPQHF

V: TRBV30
CDR3: CAWSTRTGELFF

V: TRBV6-1
CDR3: CAGCTGAPTEAFF

V: TRBV10-3
CDR3: CAISEGTASNEKLFF

V: TRBV7-2
CDR3: CASSLGSGRSYEQYF

V: TRBV12-3/TRBV12-4
CDR3: CASSLARDRIYGYTF

V: TRBV19
CDR3: CASTSGGATRKETQYF

V: TRBV6-6
CDR3: CASSYSPSRPSGSPLHF

V: TRBV28
CDR3: CASRWAKGTEAFF

V: TRBV9
CDR3: CASSPLGGFSGNTIYF

V: TRBV7-8
CDR3: CASSLATTGVDGYTF

V: TRBV5-1
CDR3: CASSDGRLTDTQYF

V: TRBV6-1
CDR3: CASTPLRENSPLHF

V: TRBV4-1
CDR3: CASSQEGAGRDTQYF

V: TRBV6-5
CDR3: CASSYGGTGELFF

V: TRBV5-1
CDR3: CASSLAGSVNTEAFF

V: TRBV5-1
CDR3: CASSLTQGNYNEQFF

V: TRBV27
CDR3: CASSFVYRGPTQDTQYF

V: TRBV29-1
CDR3: CSAGVGYEQYF

V: TRBV19
CDR3: CASSDGGSEQYF

V: TRBV30
CDR3: CAWSRDSLEQYF

V: TRBV7-8
CDR3: CASSTPDRASGNTIYF

V: TRBV2
CDR3: CASSPGRTISGYTF

V: TRBV6-1
CDR3: CASRAGTSGINEQFF

V: TRBV20-1
CDR3: CSARAGVYGYTF

V: TRBV20-1
CDR3: CSARVLASYNEQFF

V: TRBV5-4
CDR3: CATTLAGTNNEQFF

V: TRBV11-2
CDR3: CASSSIRDTEAFF

V: TRBV5-4
CDR3: CASSLGNGAEAFF

V: TRBV10-3
CDR3: CAISEYRTYGYTF

V: TRBV20-1
CDR3: CSARSGGSDSNQPQHF

V: TRBV13
CDR3: CASSANSNEQYF

V: TRBV9
CDR3: CASSVDGDGNEQYF

V: TRBV28
CDR3: CASSFATNEKLFF